One sample yielded the 28 T cell receptor beta chains listed below, sequenced in a study of cytomegalovirus exposure and HLA in healthy donors (TCRdb year 2017). The receptor library was made with the immunoSEQ multiplex PCR assay. The multiplex PCR relied on a mix of 60 forward primers for TCR Vbeta segments and 13 reverse primers for TCR Jbeta segments. This is the immuneACCESS table as TCRdb keeps it, with only in-frame sequences that have V and J called. A part of the clones is gone; compared with another copy, unresolved V genes explain less than half, and the rest is unexplained. The sample table holds about 200,000 clones. Of the sample, about 1% is held by the ten largest clones. What was sequenced was PBMCs. These receptors all come from a girl aged 2 to 9 in good health and CMV-seropositive.

The rearrangement joins TRBV18 to TRBJ2-7; TRBD1 agrees at 8 bases. Unmatched junction bases numbered 8, after V lost 4 bases and J lost 3 bases. From germline, CDR1 is KGHSH and CDR2 LQKENI. This CDR3 region has 15 residues. DNA of the CDR3: TGTGCCAGCTCACGCATCCGGGACAGGCTCTACGAGCAGTACTTC. Amino acid sequence: CASSRIRDRLYEQYF. The full variable domain, completed using reference TRBV18 and TRBJ2-7, is NAGVMQNPRHLVRRRGQEARLRCSPMKGHSHVYWYRQLPEEGLKFMVYLQKENIIDESGMPKERFSAEFPKEGPSILRIQQVVRGDSAAYFCASSRIRDRLYEQYFGPGTRLTVT.

This chain uses TRBV19 with TRBJ1-6, with 8 bases fitting TRBD1. With 2 bases clipped from V and 10 bases from J, the junction kept 16 bases outside the gene matches. Germline V lookup: CDR1 LNHDA, CDR2 SQIVND (reference sequence). The CDR3 extends over 18 amino acids. CDR3 sequence (DNA): TGTGCCAGTAGTATAACCCGAGTTCGGACAGGGATGGGCTCACCCCTCCACTTT. Its translation: CASSITRVRTGMGSPLHF.

V and J are TRBV7-7 and TRBJ2-1; TRBD2 matches at 7 bases. The CDR3 is 13 residues long. Per germline, CDR1 SSHAT and CDR2 FNYEAQ (reference sequence). CDR3 loop: CASCLAVGGEQFF. In DNA, the CDR3 is TGTGCTAGCTGTCTAGCGGTTGGTGGTGAGCAGTTCTTC.

The rearrangement links TRBV5-1 to TRBJ1-5; 10 bases map to TRBD1. The CDR3 is 14 amino acids. Germline CDR1 is SGHRS and CDR2 is YFSETQ. After removal of 4 bases from V and 5 bases from J, the junction contained 3 bases not matched to a gene. The CDR3, as DNA: TGCGCCAGCAGCACCGGGACAGGGGATCAGCCCCAGCATTTT. It codes for CASSTGTGDQPQHF.

J is TRBJ2-3 and V is TRBV5-4; 8 nucleotides agree with TRBD1. J was trimmed by 1 base and V by 8 bases; bases with no gene match: 12. CDR3 length equals 16 residues. CDR1 SGHNT and CDR2 YYREEE come from the germline V gene (reference sequence). CDR3 DNA sequence: TGTGCCAGTAGAGACTACAGGGGGAAAGGCACAGATACGCAGTATTTT. As protein: CASRDYRGKGTDTQYF.

DNA for the CDR3: TGTGCCAGCAGCGGATGGATGCAGGGGGCTGCCTCGAATGAGCAGTTCTTC. Its protein product is CASSGWMQGAASNEQFF. The chain joins TRBV7-9 to TRBJ2-1, with 8 bases matching TRBD1. V trimming: 5 bases; J trimming: 7 bases; junction bases outside the gene matches: 16. The CDR3 runs 17 residues. Germline assignment: CDR1 SEHNR and CDR2 FQNEAQ (reference sequence).

About this clone: At one of its ends the junction is not consistent with the germline gene, which may arise from a read error. Other DNA variants within this sample encode the same CDR3. The V and J genes are TRBV27 and TRBJ1-4; D unresolved. CDR1 is MNHEY and CDR2 is SMNVEV in the germline V gene (reference sequence). The CDR3 covers 15 residues. The DNA for the CDR3 is TGTGCCAGCACCCGGAGGGTGGCCAGCAATGAAAAACTATTTTTT. Its translation: CASTRRVASNEKLFF. Supplemented by reference TRBV27 and TRBJ1-4, the full variable domain reads EAQVTQNPRYLITVTGKKLTVTCSQNMNHEYMSWYRQDPGLGLRQIYYSMNVEVTDKGDVPEGYKVSRKEKRNFPLILESPSPNQTSLYFCASTRRVASNEKLFFGSGTQLSVL.

This chain uses TRBV7-8 with TRBJ1-1; TRBD1 aligns across 9 bases. Unmatched junction bases numbered 9, after V lost 5 bases and J lost 5 bases. Germline CDR1 reads SGHVS; CDR2 reads FQNEAQ. CDR3 length equals 15 residues. This CDR3 is CASSRRQGEGTEAFF. DNA for the CDR3: TGTGCCAGCAGCCGGAGACAGGGGGAGGGAACTGAAGCTTTCTTT.

This rearrangement joins TRBV28 to TRBJ1-5; 8 bases agree with TRBD1. V lost 5 bases and J lost 2; bases outside the gene matches: 14. The CDR3 has 18 residues. Germline V gene data show CDR1 as MDHEN and CDR2 as SYDVKM. The CDR3 region is CASSGDRQTGVGNQPQHF. CDR3 DNA: TGTGCCAGCAGTGGGGACAGGCAGACCGGTGTGGGCAATCAGCCCCAGCATTTT.

V usage is TRBV27 and J usage is TRBJ2-5, with a possible D match to TRBD2 (6 bases). This CDR3 contains 15 residues. Germline lookup yields CDR1 MNHEY and CDR2 SMNVEV (reference sequence). Trimming took off 6 bases at V and 3 bases at J, with 17 bases between the two ends. The CDR3 DNA sequence: TGTGCCAGCAGATCTAGACTAGGTCTTGAAGAGACCCAGTACTTC. It encodes CASRSRLGLEETQYF.

As to this clone: Other DNA sequences in the same sample also yield this CDR3. The V and J genes are TRBV5-6 and TRBJ2-2; no reliable D call. The CDR3 contains 12 residues. Germline V gene data show CDR1 as SGHDT and CDR2 as YYEEEE. Deletions cut 2 bases from V and 3 bases from J, with 2 bases between. The CDR3 is CASSFYTGELFF. The CDR3 nucleotides are TGTGCCAGCAGCTTCTACACCGGGGAGCTGTTTTTT.

The chain couples TRBV19 to TRBJ2-7; 7 positions match TRBD1. CDR1 is LNHDA, CDR2 SQIVND, per germline (reference sequence). J was trimmed by 4 bases and V by 9 bases; bases with no gene match: 12. This CDR3 is 14 amino acids long. The CDR3 DNA is TGTGCCAGCTCCAGCTCTGGACAGGCTTACGAGCAGTACTTC. Translating it yields CASSSSGQAYEQYF.

As regards this clone: Germline and junction disagree at one end, which may indicate a read error. The chain combines TRBV10-2 with TRBJ2-7, with D unclear. CDR1 WSHSY and CDR2 SAAADI come from the germline V gene. The CDR3 loop spans 11 amino acids. CDR3 sequence: CASSESQVISF. The CDR3 DNA follows: TGCGCCAGCAGTGAGTCTCAGGTCATTAGCTTC.

This chain uses TRBV2 with TRBJ2-3, with 7 bases aligning to TRBD1. V gave up 10 bases and J gave up 0 bases; unmatched junction bases: 7. CDR3 length: 14 amino acids. Germline CDR1 and CDR2: SNHLY and FYNNEI. As DNA, the CDR3 is TGTGCCACCTGCAGGGACAGAAGCACAGATACGCAGTATTTT. Translation gives CATCRDRSTDTQYF.

The rearrangement uses TRBV30 and TRBJ1-1; D is perhaps TRBD1 (5 bases). Trimming removed 5 bases at V and 5 bases at J, with 15 bases between. The CDR3 runs to 13 residues. Germline V CDR1 and CDR2: GTSNPN, SVGIG (reference sequence). CDR3 residues: CAWYSRVGTEAFF. CDR3 DNA: TGTGCCTGGTATTCCAGGGTGGGGACTGAAGCTTTCTTT.

The chain joins TRBV29-1 to TRBJ2-5; D is ambiguous. Gene TRBJ2-7 matches the end of the DNA better, so the J call may be wrong. Germline V gene sequence: CDR1 SQVTM, CDR2 ANQGSEA. The CDR3 has 12 residues. The CDR3 is CSVEVSNYEQYF. Here the CDR3 DNA reads TGCAGCGTTGAGGTATCTAACTACGAGCAGTACTTC.

The rearrangement joins TRBV2 to TRBJ2-2, with 7 bases identical to TRBD1. This CDR3 comprises 17 residues. CDR1 is SNHLY, CDR2 FYNNEI, per germline. The trim removed 0 bases at V and 8 bases at J, leaving 12 bases unmatched. DNA for the CDR3: TGTGCCAGCAGTGAAGCGGCACACAGGGGTTTAAGGGGGGAGCTGTTTTTT. This sequence encodes CASSEAAHRGLRGELFF.

The chain carries TRBV2 and TRBJ2-2; D is undetermined. CDR3 length: 11 amino acids. V shed 3 bases and J shed 7 bases, with 3 bases lying between them. Germline V gives CDR1 SNHLY, CDR2 FYNNEI. The CDR3 DNA reads as TGTGCCAGCAGTGATCTCGGGGAGCTGTTTTTT. Translated, it gives CASSDLGELFF.

The V call is TRBV5-1, the J call TRBJ2-5; the D is unclear. The J call may be wrong; the DNA end is better matched by TRBJ2-7. The CDR3 loop spans 8 amino acids. CDR1 is SGHRS and CDR2 is YFSETQ in the germline V gene. CDR3 sequence reads: CASHEQYF. The DNA for the CDR3 is TGCGCCAGTCACGAGCAGTACTTC.

This sequence joins TRBV15 and TRBJ2-1; D might be TRBD2 (5 bases). This CDR3 is built from 14 residues. Trimming took off 8 bases at V and 5 bases at J, with 16 bases between the two ends. Germline V gene lookup returns CDR1 LNHNV and CDR2 YYDKDF (reference sequence). For the CDR3, the DNA is TGTGCCACCGAGGGAGCTACCTTGGACAATGAGCAGTTCTTC. This translates into CATEGATLDNEQFF.

The chain combines TRBV7-9 with TRBJ2-1, with D perhaps TRBD2 (6 bases). The V gene's germline CDR1 is SEHNR and CDR2 FQNEAQ (reference sequence). Trimming left V 5 bases short and J 3 bases short, with 14 bases between. The CDR3 covers 15 residues. CDR3 nucleotides: TGTGCCAGCAGCCCCCCTAGCGAGATCTACAATGAGCAGTTCTTC. Translated, it gives CASSPPSEIYNEQFF.

The chain is built from TRBV28 and TRBJ1-2; tentatively, D is TRBD1 (5 bases). The CDR3 is made up of 15 amino acids. Germline V gene sequence: CDR1 MDHEN, CDR2 SYDVKM. Trimming took 6 bases from V and 5 from J, leaving 19 bases between them. The CDR3 nucleotides read TGTGCCAGCAGCGAGCCGGGGGGGGTTGGATATGGCTACACCTTC. It encodes CASSEPGGVGYGYTF.

The chain has TRBV9 and TRBJ1-1; D is undetermined. Trimming removed 0 bases at V and 4 bases at J, with 7 bases between. Germline V gives CDR1 SGDLS, CDR2 YYNGEE. The CDR3 is made up of 13 amino acids. In DNA form, the CDR3 reads TGTGCCAGCAGCGTAGACGGACTCACTGAAGCTTTCTTT. The encoded protein is CASSVDGLTEAFF.

V is TRBV7-9 and J is TRBJ2-7; the match to TRBD1 covers 8 bases. V lost 5 bases and J lost 4; bases outside the gene matches: 19. The length of the CDR3 is 18 residues. The germline V gene encodes CDR1 SEHNR and CDR2 FQNEAQ (reference sequence). This chain's CDR3 is CASSVTAGTGTPWYEQYF. The CDR3 nucleotides read TGTGCCAGCAGCGTAACAGCCGGGACAGGAACCCCCTGGTACGAGCAGTACTTC.

The rearrangement uses TRBV7-9 and TRBJ1-2; no definite D call. Between the trimmed V and J ends, which lost 5 bases and 9 bases, there was a span of 16 bases. Looked up from germline, CDR1 is SEHNR and CDR2 is FQNEAQ (reference sequence). The CDR3 is 13 residues long. DNA for the CDR3: TGTGCCAGCAGCACTCCCGGGTCAGCCCGCTACACCTTC. As protein: CASSTPGSARYTF.

The V and J genes are TRBV5-6 and TRBJ1-3; D not certain. V was trimmed by 4 bases and J by 7 bases, leaving 9 bases between them. This CDR3 has 12 amino acids. The germline V gene has CDR1 SGHDT and CDR2 YYEEEE. CDR3 residues: CASSRSGNTIYF. The CDR3, as DNA: TGTGCCAGCAGCAGATCGGGTAACACCATATATTTT.

The chain links TRBV10-3 to TRBJ1-1; possibly TRBD1 for D (6 bases). Trimming pared 6 bases from V and 0 bases from J, leaving 11 bases between. Germline-derived CDR1 and CDR2 are ENHRY and SYGVKD. This CDR3 is 14 amino acids long. The CDR3 DNA sequence: TGTGCCATCAGGGGACATTGGTTGAACACTGAAGCTTTCTTT. Its protein is CAIRGHWLNTEAFF.

With regard to this clone: Its ends do not fully match the called genes, so a read error is possible. The chain couples TRBV6-1 to TRBJ1-5; 7 nucleotides match TRBD1. The CDR3 sequence is 15 residues long. Germline V gives CDR1 MNHNS, CDR2 SASEGT. The CDR3 nucleotides read TGTGCCAGCAGCGAAGGACAGGACGAAATCGAGCCCCAGCATTTT. Amino acids: CASSEGQDEIEPQHF.